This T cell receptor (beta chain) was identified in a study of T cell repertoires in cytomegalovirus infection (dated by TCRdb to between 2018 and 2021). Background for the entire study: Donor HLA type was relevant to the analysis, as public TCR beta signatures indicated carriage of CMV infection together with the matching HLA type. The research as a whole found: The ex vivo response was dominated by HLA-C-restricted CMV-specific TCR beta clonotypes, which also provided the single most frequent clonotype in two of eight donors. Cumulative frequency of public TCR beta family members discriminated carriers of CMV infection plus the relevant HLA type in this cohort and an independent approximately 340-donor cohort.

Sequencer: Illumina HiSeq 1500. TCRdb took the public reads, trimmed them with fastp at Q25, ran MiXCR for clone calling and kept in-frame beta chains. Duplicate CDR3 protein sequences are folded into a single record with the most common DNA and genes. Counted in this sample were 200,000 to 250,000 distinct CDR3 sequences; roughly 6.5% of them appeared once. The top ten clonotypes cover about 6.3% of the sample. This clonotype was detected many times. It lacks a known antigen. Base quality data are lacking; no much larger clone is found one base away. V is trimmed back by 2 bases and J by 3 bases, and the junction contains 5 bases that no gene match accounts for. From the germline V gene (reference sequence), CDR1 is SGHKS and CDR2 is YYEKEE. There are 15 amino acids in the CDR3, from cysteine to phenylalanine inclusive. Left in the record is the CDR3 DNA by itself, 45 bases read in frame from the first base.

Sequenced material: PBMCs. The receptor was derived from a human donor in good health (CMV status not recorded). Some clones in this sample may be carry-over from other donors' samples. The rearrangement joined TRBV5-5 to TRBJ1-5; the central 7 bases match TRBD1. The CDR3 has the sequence CASSFDDRVNQPQHF. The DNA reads TGTGCCAGCAGCTTTGACGACAGGGTCAATCAGCCCCAGCATTTT.